The 26 T cell receptor beta chains below all came from one sample that was sequenced in a study of radiotherapy plus CTLA-4 blockade in lung cancer. The protocol was immunoSEQ multiplex PCR, while the TCRdb copy is restricted to in-frame clones and leaves out a portion. The sample has about 49,000 clones, approximately 84% seen once. Sequences were derived from peripheral blood, sampled from a patient treated with radiotherapy plus ipilimumab. These receptor sequences come from a human donor with non-small cell lung cancer whose response to radiotherapy plus ipilimumab could not be evaluated.

The V and J genes are TRBV4-3 and TRBJ1-6; 9 nucleotides match TRBD1. Trimming took 5 bases from V and 1 from J; bases not matched to a gene: 3. Germline V gene sequence: CDR1 LGHNA, CDR2 YSLEER. CDR3 size: 16 residues. This CDR3 reads CASSVDRGSYNSPLHF. The CDR3 DNA follows: TGCGCCAGCAGCGTCGACAGGGGGTCCTATAATTCACCCCTCCACTTT.

The sample holds one count of this clone. V usage is TRBV19 and J usage is TRBJ1-5; the D gene is possibly TRBD1 (6 bases). V lost 4 bases to trimming and J lost 5 bases, with 12 bases between them. The CDR3 covers 14 residues. Germline CDR1 reads LNHDA; CDR2 reads SQIVND (reference sequence). CDR3 sequence: CASSNGQGYQPQHF. As DNA, the CDR3 is TGTGCCAGTAGTAATGGGCAGGGGTATCAGCCCCAGCATTTT.

The chain is built from TRBV5-1 and TRBJ2-2, with no clear D. Per the germline V gene, CDR1 is SGHRS and CDR2 is YFSETQ. This CDR3 region has 16 residues. Trimming took off 0 bases at V and 3 bases at J, with 12 bases between the two ends. CDR3: CASSLAWVADTGELFF. DNA of the CDR3: TGCGCCAGCAGCTTGGCCTGGGTAGCCGACACCGGGGAGCTGTTTTTT.

The CDR3 bases are TGTGCCAGCAGCTTAATGCCCTCCAGTGAAGCTTTCTTT. It is translated as CASSLMPSSEAFF. This chain connects TRBV7-3 to TRBJ1-1, with D hard to call. The CDR3 loop spans 13 amino acids. From germline, CDR1 is SGHTA and CDR2 FQGTGA. V dropped 1 base and J dropped 7 bases, with 10 bases sitting between them. The variable domain in full, with the rest retrieved from reference TRBV7-3 and TRBJ1-1, is GAGVSQTPSNKVTEKGKYVELRCDPISGHTALYWYRQSLGQGPEFLIYFQGTGAADDSGLPNDRFFAVRPEGSVSTLKIQRTERGDSAVYLCASSLMPSSEAFFGQGTRLTVV.

The genes are TRBV28 and TRBJ1-2, with a tentative D call TRBD1 (5 bases). Germline CDR1 is MDHEN and CDR2 is SYDVKM. The V end lost 6 bases, the J end lost 2 bases, and 10 bases lay between the germline ends. The CDR3 totals 13 residues. The CDR3 region is CASRLGGNYGYTF. The DNA of the CDR3 is TGTGCCAGCAGGCTCGGGGGGAACTATGGCTACACCTTC.

The chain uses TRBV27 and TRBJ2-3; D may be TRBD2 (6 bases). Germline CDR1 is MNHEY and CDR2 is SMNVEV (reference sequence). This CDR3 comprises 16 residues. V was pared by 4 bases and J by 3 bases, with 17 bases between. CDR3 bases: TGTGCCAGCAGTTGGGGAGCGGGCGAAGGGACAGATACGCAGTATTTT. Translation: CASSWGAGEGTDTQYF.

The rearrangement uses TRBV7-9 and TRBJ1-2, with D possibly being TRBD1 (5 bases). CDR1 is SEHNR and CDR2 is FQNEAQ in the germline V gene (reference sequence). This CDR3 has 19 residues. V was clipped by 1 base and J by 3 bases, with 24 bases between them. The CDR3 coding sequence is TGTGCCAGCAGCTTAGTTACGTCGGGGGGAGTAATTCTTGACTATGGCTACACCTTC. It specifies CASSLVTSGGVILDYGYTF.

The chain employs TRBV6-5 and TRBJ2-1, with 7 bases that match TRBD2. The V and J ends lost 6 bases and 2 bases, in that order; junction bases with no gene match: 1. CDR3 size: 13 residues. The V gene's germline CDR1 is MNHEY and CDR2 SVGAGI. The CDR3: CASRSGAYNEQFF. The DNA of the CDR3 is TGTGCCAGCAGAAGCGGGGCCTACAATGAGCAGTTCTTC.

The V call is TRBV5-1, the J call TRBJ2-7, with a weak D call TRBD1 (5 bases). Germline V CDR1 and CDR2: SGHRS, YFSETQ. The ends were cut back, 4 bases at V and 7 bases at J, with 27 bases in the middle. This CDR3 is 17 amino acids long. The chain's CDR3 is CASSRDSIGAGMGEQYF. DNA for the CDR3: TGCGCCAGCAGCCGAGACTCAATTGGGGCAGGGATGGGTGAGCAGTACTTC.

This sequence joins TRBV7-8 and TRBJ2-7; TRBD1 is a possible D gene (6 bases). This CDR3 is 14 amino acids long. Germline CDR1 is SGHVS and CDR2 is FQNEAQ. Deletions cut 5 bases from V and 2 bases from J, with 13 bases between. CDR3 residues: CASSASRTAYEQYF. In DNA, the CDR3 is TGTGCCAGCAGCGCTTCGCGGACAGCCTACGAGCAGTACTTC.

The chain recombines TRBV28 with TRBJ1-3, with unresolved D. CDR3 length: 13 amino acids. The V end was cut by 3 bases, the J end by 1 base, with 4 bases between. Germline V gene lookup returns CDR1 MDHEN and CDR2 SYDVKM. For the CDR3, the DNA is TGTGCCAGCAGTTTCAATTCTGGAAACACCATATATTTT. It codes for CASSFNSGNTIYF.

In this sample, this clone turned up once. The rearrangement joins TRBV2 to TRBJ1-1; D possibly corresponds to TRBD1 (5 bases). Germline V gene data show CDR1 as SNHLY and CDR2 as FYNNEI. The CDR3 is 11 amino acids. Trimming removed 4 bases at V and 9 bases at J, with 9 bases between. The CDR3 nucleotides read TGTGCCAGCAGTGTCGGGGGAAAAGCTTTCTTT. Protein product: CASSVGGKAFF. The full variable domain, completed using reference TRBV2 and TRBJ1-1, is EPEVTQTPSHQVTQMGQEVILRCVPISNHLYFYWYRQILGQKVEFLVSFYNNEISEKSEIFDDQFSVERPDGSNFTLKIRSTKLEDSAMYFCASSVGGKAFFGQGTRLTVV.

V and J are TRBV28 and TRBJ2-3; TRBD2 might be the D (5 bases). The germline V gene has CDR1 MDHEN and CDR2 SYDVKM. This CDR3 is 15 amino acids long. V was pared by 5 bases and J by 4 bases, with 16 bases between. CDR3 loop: CASSQDRVGADTQYF. Here the CDR3 DNA reads TGTGCCAGCAGTCAAGACCGAGTCGGGGCAGATACGCAGTATTTT.

This rearrangement joins TRBV4-3 to TRBJ1-2; no clear D. Per the germline V gene, CDR1 is LGHNA and CDR2 is YSLEER. This CDR3 region has 14 residues. V lost 3 bases to trimming and J lost 1 base, with 9 bases between them. The CDR3 DNA reads as TGCGCCAGCAGCCACCTCGGGGTTAACTATGGCTACACCTTC. Encoded protein: CASSHLGVNYGYTF.

Comment on this clone: The junction departs from germline at one end; a sequencing error may be responsible. This chain uses TRBV6-5 with TRBJ1-2, with unresolved D. Germline lookup yields CDR1 MNHEY and CDR2 SVGAGI. The length of the CDR3 is 13 residues. This chain's CDR3 is CASSYSGYYGYIF. The CDR3 DNA reads TGTGCCAGCAGTTACTCCGGGTACTATGGCTACATCTTC.

The chain is built from TRBV19 and TRBJ2-6; 9 positions agree with TRBD1. This CDR3 spans 16 amino acids. V shed 5 bases and J 1 base; nucleotides not matched to a gene: 3. Germline V lookup: CDR1 LNHDA, CDR2 SQIVND (reference sequence). The CDR3 DNA is TGTGCCAGTAGTCTGGGACAGGGATCTGGGGCCAACGTCCTGACTTTC. Encoded protein: CASSLGQGSGANVLTF.

The chain recombines TRBV28 with TRBJ1-2, with D possibly being TRBD1 (6 bases). With 4 bases removed from V and 6 bases from J, the gap between germline ends came to 9 bases. The V gene's germline CDR1 is MDHEN and CDR2 SYDVKM. The length of the CDR3 is 12 residues. The CDR3 region is CASSSNRDGYTF. The CDR3 coding sequence is TGTGCCAGCAGTTCAAACAGGGATGGCTACACCTTC.

J is TRBJ1-1 and V is TRBV7-2; D is ambiguous. This CDR3 is 15 amino acids long. Germline values: CDR1 SGHTA, CDR2 FQGNSA. Trimming removed 5 bases at V and 3 bases at J, with 16 bases between. The CDR3 spells CASSPSPTRYTEAFF. DNA for the CDR3: TGTGCCAGCAGCCCCTCCCCGACACGATACACTGAAGCTTTCTTT.

The chain links TRBV19 to TRBJ2-5; a weak D match, TRBD2 (6 bases). Looked up from germline, CDR1 is LNHDA and CDR2 is SQIVND (reference sequence). This CDR3 region has 13 residues. Between the trimmed V and J ends, which lost 6 bases and 5 bases, there was a span of 13 bases. CDR3 nucleotide sequence: TGTGCCAGTAGCCCGACGGCGGGGGAGACCCAGTACTTC. Protein product: CASSPTAGETQYF.

This clone was detected only once. The chain joins TRBV28 to TRBJ1-5, with D uncertain. The CDR3 has 14 residues. CDR1 and CDR2 (germline): MDHEN, SYDVKM. The germline V and J ends were trimmed by 3 bases and 4 bases, with 10 bases remaining between them. CDR3 residues: CASSFSQINQPQHF. The CDR3 DNA sequence: TGTGCCAGCAGTTTTAGCCAGATAAATCAGCCCCAGCATTTT. Full variable domain (outside the CDR3, taken from reference TRBV28 and TRBJ1-5): DVKVTQSSRYLVKRTGEKVFLECVQDMDHENMFWYRQDPGLGLRLIYFSYDVKMKEKGDIPEGYSVSREKKERFSLILESASTNQTSMYLCASSFSQINQPQHFGDGTRLSIL.

The V gene is TRBV12-5, the J gene TRBJ2-7; D is perhaps TRBD2 (5 bases). CDR1 is LGHNT, CDR2 FRNRAP, per germline. The CDR3 loop spans 13 amino acids. V lost 6 bases, J lost 8 bases, and 17 bases lay in between. In DNA, the CDR3 is TGTGCTAGTGGCCCCGGGCCCCCCGGGAAGCAGTACTTC. Its translation: CASGPGPPGKQYF.

The V and J genes are TRBV4-2 and TRBJ1-4; no clear D. Trimming cost V 10 bases and J 2 bases, with 11 bases left between them. Germline V gene lookup returns CDR1 LGHNA and CDR2 YNFKEQ. CDR3 length: 13 residues. As DNA, the CDR3 is TGTGCCACACGGAGGAGCACTAATGAAAAACTGTTTTTT. Its protein is CATRRSTNEKLFF.

V usage is TRBV15 and J usage is TRBJ2-5; 9 nucleotides agree with TRBD1. CDR1 and CDR2 (germline): LNHNV, YYDKDF (reference sequence). This CDR3 comprises 16 residues. With 5 bases clipped from V and 5 bases from J, the junction kept 12 bases outside the gene matches. This chain's CDR3 is CATSGVGTGWRETQYF. The CDR3 DNA sequence: TGTGCCACCAGCGGGGTAGGGACAGGGTGGAGGGAGACCCAGTACTTC.

The chain couples TRBV5-1 to TRBJ1-2; D uncertain. The length of the CDR3 is 15 residues. The V gene lost 4 bases and the J gene lost 4 bases, with 17 bases spanning the gap. The germline gives CDR1 SGHRS, CDR2 YFSETQ. The CDR3 DNA reads as TGCGCCAGCAGCCCCGCATGGAGGGAGGGCTATGGCTACACCTTC. Translated, it gives CASSPAWREGYGYTF.

V and J are TRBV7-3 and TRBJ2-3; 8 positions agree with TRBD2. The germline V gene encodes CDR1 SGHTA and CDR2 FQGTGA. With V trimmed by 3 bases and J by 5 bases, 16 bases remained unmatched. The CDR3 sequence is 18 residues long. CDR3 in amino acids: CASSLNPPGLAGGDTQYF. The CDR3 bases are TGTGCCAGCAGCTTGAACCCCCCCGGGCTAGCGGGCGGAGATACGCAGTATTTT. Full variable domain (missing parts from reference TRBV7-3 and TRBJ2-3): GAGVSQTPSNKVTEKGKYVELRCDPISGHTALYWYRQSLGQGPEFLIYFQGTGAADDSGLPNDRFFAVRPEGSVSTLKIQRTERGDSAVYLCASSLNPPGLAGGDTQYFGPGTRLTVL.

This chain links TRBV19 with TRBJ1-3; TRBD1 is a possible D gene (5 bases). Per the germline V gene, CDR1 is LNHDA and CDR2 is SQIVND (reference sequence). The V end was cut by 7 bases, the J end by 1 base, with 8 bases between. The length of the CDR3 is 13 residues. The CDR3 loop reads CASTGISGNTIYF. The CDR3 DNA follows: TGTGCCAGTACAGGGATATCTGGAAACACCATATATTTT. Full variable domain (remainder filled in from reference TRBV19 and TRBJ1-3): DGGITQSPKYLFRKEGQNVTLSCEQNLNHDAMYWYRQDPGQGLRLIYYSQIVNDFQKGDIAEGYSVSREKKESFPLTVTSAQKNPTAFYLCASTGISGNTIYFGEGSWLTVV.